This T cell receptor beta chain was sequenced in a study of T cell repertoires in cytomegalovirus infection. The overall study: Selected CMV epitopes included recently identified HLA-C-restricted ones as well as well-studied HLA-B-restricted ones. Evidence of both CMV infection and a matching HLA type came from public TCR beta signatures. Whole-study findings and limits: Cumulative public TCR beta family frequency identified CMV carriers with the relevant HLA. Ex vivo responses were dominated by HLA-C-restricted CMV-specific TCR beta clonotypes.

TCRdb re-derived calls from the reads in MiXCR, one entry per CDR3 protein. The table shows hundreds of thousands of distinct CDR3 sequences, with over 25% occurring only once. Of note for this clonotype: Its antigen remains unknown.

This CDR3 region has 18 residues. V was pared by 3 bases and J by 0 bases, with 13 bases of the junction left unmatched. From germline, CDR1 is DFQATT and CDR2 SNEGSKA (reference sequence). The sequenced sample was cultured CD8+ T cells from PBMCs, obtained from culture after CMV antigen stimulation. This TCR was sampled from a human donor in good health (CMV status not recorded). Some clones in this sample may be carry-over from other donors' samples. The rearrangement uses TRBV20-1 and TRBJ2-4; 8 nucleotides agree with TRBD1. As DNA, the CDR3 is TGCAGTGCTAGTCCTCTGTCGACAGGGGTGCTAGCCAAAAACATTCAGTACTTC. This gives the protein CSASPLSTGVLAKNIQYF.